This T cell receptor beta chain comes out of a study of blood T cell repertoires in COVID-19. The wider study: Spain, Italy and the United States supplied samples that represented acute and convalescent COVID-19. PBMCs, B-cell-depleted T cells, or T cells provided the cDNA or gDNA that made up the material.

Germline V gene lookup returns CDR1 SGDLS and CDR2 YYNGEE. The CDR3 is 17 residues long. Deletions cut 0 bases from V and 7 bases from J, with 20 bases between. Original data processing: Nucleated cell number was recorded as an estimate derived from reference gene primer amplification. The repertoire was sequenced with immunoSEQ multiplex PCR; TCRdb's copy has only in-frame clones and lacks some. V, J and clone size are those of that table, while D and trimming were read from the DNA. This table holds over 65,000 clones, roughly 90% found once. The sample consisted of peripheral blood. The TCR was taken from a human donor in a cohort sampled during active COVID-19. The chain has TRBV9 and TRBJ2-1, with D possibly matching TRBD1 (5 bases). DNA of the CDR3: TGTGCCAGCAGCGTAGAAGGTGGTCAGGGCAAAGGGAATGAGCAGTTCTTC. Protein product: CASSVEGGQGKGNEQFF.